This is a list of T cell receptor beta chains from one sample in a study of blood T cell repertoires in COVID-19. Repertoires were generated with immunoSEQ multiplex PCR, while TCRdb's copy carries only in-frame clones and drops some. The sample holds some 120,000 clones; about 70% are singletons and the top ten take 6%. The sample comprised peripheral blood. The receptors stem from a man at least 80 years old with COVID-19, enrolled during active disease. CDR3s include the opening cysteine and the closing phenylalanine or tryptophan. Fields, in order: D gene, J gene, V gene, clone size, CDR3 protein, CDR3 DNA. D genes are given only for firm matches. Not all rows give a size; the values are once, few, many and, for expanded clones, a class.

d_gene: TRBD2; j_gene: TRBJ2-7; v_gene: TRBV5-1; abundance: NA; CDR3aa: CASSPAGGDTVVQYF; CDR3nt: TGCGCCAGCAGCCCGGCTGGGGGGGATACGGTAGTGCAGTACTTC
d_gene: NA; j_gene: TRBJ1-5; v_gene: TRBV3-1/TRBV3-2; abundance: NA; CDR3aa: CASSQEGVYSQPQHF; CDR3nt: TGTGCCAGCAGCCAAGAAGGGGTTTATAGCCAGCCCCAGCATTTT
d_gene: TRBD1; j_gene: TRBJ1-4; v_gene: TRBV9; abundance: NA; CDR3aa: CANTQGTTNEKLFF; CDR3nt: TGTGCCAATACACAGGGGACAACTAATGAAAAACTGTTTTTT
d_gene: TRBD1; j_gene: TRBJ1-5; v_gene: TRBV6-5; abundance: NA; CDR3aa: CASVWTGDSNQPQHF; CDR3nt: TGTGCCAGCGTGTGGACAGGCGATAGCAATCAGCCCCAGCATTTT
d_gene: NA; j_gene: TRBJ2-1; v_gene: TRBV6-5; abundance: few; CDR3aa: CASSPGHGGYNEQFF; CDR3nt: TGTGCCAGCAGTCCTGGACACGGGGGTTACAATGAGCAGTTCTTC
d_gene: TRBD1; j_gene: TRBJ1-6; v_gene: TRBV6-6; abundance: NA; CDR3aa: CASSFRTGRRESPLHF; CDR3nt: TGTGCCAGCAGTTTCCGGACAGGGAGGCGAGAGTCACCCCTCCACTTT
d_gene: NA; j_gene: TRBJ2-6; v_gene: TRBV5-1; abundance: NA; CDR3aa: CASSNGQPGANVLTF; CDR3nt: TGCGCCAGCAGCAACGGACAGCCTGGGGCCAACGTCCTGACTTTC
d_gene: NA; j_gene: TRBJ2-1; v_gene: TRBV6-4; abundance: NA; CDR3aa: CASSAETTFYNEQFF; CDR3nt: TGTGCCAGCAGTGCCGAGACTACCTTTTACAATGAGCAGTTCTTC
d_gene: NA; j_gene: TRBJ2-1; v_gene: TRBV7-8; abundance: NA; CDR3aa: CASSLAEEQFF; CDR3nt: TGTGCCAGCAGCTTAGCGGAGGAGCAGTTCTTC
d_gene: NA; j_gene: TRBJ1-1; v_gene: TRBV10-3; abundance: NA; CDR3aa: CAISESRGMNTEAFF; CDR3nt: TGTGCCATCAGTGAGTCAAGGGGGATGAACACTGAAGCTTTCTTT
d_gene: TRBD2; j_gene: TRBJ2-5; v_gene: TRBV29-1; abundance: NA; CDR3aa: CSVEAGRLAGVGETQYF; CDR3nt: TGCAGCGTTGAAGCTGGGAGGCTAGCGGGAGTCGGAGAGACCCAGTACTTC
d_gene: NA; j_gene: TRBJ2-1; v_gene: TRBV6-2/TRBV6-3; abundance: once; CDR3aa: CASSPNSYNEQFF; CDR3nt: TGTGCCAGCAGTCCCAACTCCTACAATGAGCAGTTCTTC
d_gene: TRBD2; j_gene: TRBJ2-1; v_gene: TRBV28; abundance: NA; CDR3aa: CASSSQGASGRGDEQFF; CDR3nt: TGTGCCAGCAGTTCTCAAGGGGCTAGCGGGAGGGGGGATGAGCAGTTCTTC
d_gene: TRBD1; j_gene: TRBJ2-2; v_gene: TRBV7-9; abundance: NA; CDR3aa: CASSLGQGHTGELFF; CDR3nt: TGTGCCAGCAGCCTGGGACAGGGGCACACCGGGGAGCTGTTTTTT
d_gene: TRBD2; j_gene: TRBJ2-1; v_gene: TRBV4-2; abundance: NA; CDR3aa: CASSQERGTSGSTREQFF; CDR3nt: TGTGCCAGCAGCCAAGAGAGGGGGACTAGCGGGAGTACGCGAGAGCAGTTCTTC
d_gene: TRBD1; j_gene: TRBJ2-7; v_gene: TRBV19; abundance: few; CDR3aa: CASSTPRQGAHREQYF; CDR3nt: TGTGCCAGTAGTACTCCGCGACAGGGGGCCCATCGCGAGCAGTACTTC
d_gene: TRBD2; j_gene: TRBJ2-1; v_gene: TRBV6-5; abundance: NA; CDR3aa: CASSHGRPYNEQFF; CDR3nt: TGTGCCAGCAGTCACGGGAGGCCCTACAATGAGCAGTTCTTC
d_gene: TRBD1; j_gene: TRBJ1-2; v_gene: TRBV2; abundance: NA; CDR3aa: CASSEARTDRGYGYTF; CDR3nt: TGTGCCAGCAGTGAAGCGAGAACGGACAGGGGCTATGGCTACACCTTC
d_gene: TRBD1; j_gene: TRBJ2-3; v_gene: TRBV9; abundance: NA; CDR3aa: CASSKGTDDTQYF; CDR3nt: TGTGCCAGCAGCAAGGGGACAGACGATACGCAGTATTTT
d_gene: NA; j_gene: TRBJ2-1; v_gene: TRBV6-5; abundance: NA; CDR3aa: CASSLQAWDEQFF; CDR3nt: TGTGCCAGCAGTTTACAAGCGTGGGATGAGCAGTTCTTC
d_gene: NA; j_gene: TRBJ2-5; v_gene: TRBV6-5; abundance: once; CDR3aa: CASSLLAQETQYF; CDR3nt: TGTGCCAGCAGCCTACTAGCCCAAGAGACCCAGTACTTC
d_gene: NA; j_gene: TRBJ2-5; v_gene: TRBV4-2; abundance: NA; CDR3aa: CASSQDLYGASETQYF; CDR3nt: TGTGCCAGCAGCCAAGATTTATATGGGGCATCCGAGACCCAGTACTTC
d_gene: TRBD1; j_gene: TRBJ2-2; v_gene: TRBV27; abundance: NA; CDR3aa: CASSYGQAGELFF; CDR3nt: TGTGCCAGCAGTTATGGACAGGCCGGGGAGCTGTTTTTT
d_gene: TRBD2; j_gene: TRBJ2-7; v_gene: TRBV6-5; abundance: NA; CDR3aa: CASSLGLAETYEQYF; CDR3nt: TGTGCCAGCAGCTTGGGACTAGCGGAGACCTACGAGCAGTACTTC
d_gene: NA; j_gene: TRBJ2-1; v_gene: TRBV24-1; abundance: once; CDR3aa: CATSLKNEQFF; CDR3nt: TGTGCCACTTCACTGAAAAATGAGCAGTTCTTC
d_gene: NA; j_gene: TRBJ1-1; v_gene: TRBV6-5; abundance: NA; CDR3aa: CASQLTGQNTEAFF; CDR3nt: TGTGCCAGCCAATTAACAGGTCAGAACACTGAAGCTTTCTTT
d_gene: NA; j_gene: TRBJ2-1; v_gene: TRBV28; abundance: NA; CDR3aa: CASRPHPFPGNEQFF; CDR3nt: TGTGCCAGCAGACCCCATCCATTCCCGGGCAATGAGCAGTTCTTC
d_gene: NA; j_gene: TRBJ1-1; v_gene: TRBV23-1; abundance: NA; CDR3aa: CASSPPLNTEAFF; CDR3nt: TGCGCCAGCAGTCCCCCCTTGAACACTGAAGCTTTCTTT
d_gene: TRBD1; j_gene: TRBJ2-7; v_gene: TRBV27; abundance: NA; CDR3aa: CASSGQGKYEQYF; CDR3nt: TGTGCCAGCAGTGGACAGGGGAAGTACGAGCAGTACTTC
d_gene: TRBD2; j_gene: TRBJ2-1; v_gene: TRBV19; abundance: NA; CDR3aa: CASSIVPGGRSEQFF; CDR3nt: TGTGCCAGTAGTATAGTCCCGGGAGGGCGAAGTGAGCAGTTCTTC
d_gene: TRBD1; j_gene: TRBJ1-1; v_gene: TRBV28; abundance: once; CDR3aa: CASSSETGVNTEAFF; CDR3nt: TGTGCCAGCAGTTCCGAGACAGGGGTGAACACTGAAGCTTTCTTT
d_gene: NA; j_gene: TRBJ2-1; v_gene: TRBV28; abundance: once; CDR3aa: CASSSRVLASSYNEQFF; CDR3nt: TGTGCCAGCAGTTCCCGAGTTCTTGCGAGCTCCTACAATGAGCAGTTCTTC
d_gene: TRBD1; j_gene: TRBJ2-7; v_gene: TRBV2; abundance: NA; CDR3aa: CASSGTGGEQYF; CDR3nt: TGTGCCAGCAGCGGGACAGGGGGCGAGCAGTACTTC
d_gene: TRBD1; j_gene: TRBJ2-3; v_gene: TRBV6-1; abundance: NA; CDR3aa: CASSDRGREDTQYF; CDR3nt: TGTGCCAGCAGTGACAGGGGGCGGGAAGATACGCAGTATTTT
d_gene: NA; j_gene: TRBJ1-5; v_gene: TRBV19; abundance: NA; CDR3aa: CASIGVRGNQPQHF; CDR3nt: TGTGCCAGTATAGGGGTAAGGGGCAATCAGCCCCAGCATTTT
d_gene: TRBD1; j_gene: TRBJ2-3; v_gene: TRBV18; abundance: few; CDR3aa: CASSPTRTGRTDTQYF; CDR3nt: TGTGCCAGCTCACCAACCAGGACAGGGAGGACAGATACGCAGTATTTT
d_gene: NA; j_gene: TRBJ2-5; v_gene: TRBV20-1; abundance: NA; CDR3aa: CSASRQEWPQYF; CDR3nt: TGCAGTGCTAGTAGGCAGGAATGGCCCCAGTACTTC
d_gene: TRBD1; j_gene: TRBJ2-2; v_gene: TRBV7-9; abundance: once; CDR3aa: CASSSRQGARTGELFF; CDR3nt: TGTGCCAGCAGCTCCCGACAGGGGGCGCGGACCGGGGAGCTGTTTTTT
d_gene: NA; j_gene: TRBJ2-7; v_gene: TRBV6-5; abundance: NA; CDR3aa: CASSYSRLASYEQYF; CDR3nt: TGTGCCAGCAGTTACTCGCGTCTAGCTTCCTACGAGCAGTACTTC
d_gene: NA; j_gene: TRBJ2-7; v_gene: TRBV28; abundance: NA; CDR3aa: CASSLRGGTGYEQYF; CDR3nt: TGTGCCAGCAGCCTCCGAGGAGGGACTGGCTACGAGCAGTACTTC
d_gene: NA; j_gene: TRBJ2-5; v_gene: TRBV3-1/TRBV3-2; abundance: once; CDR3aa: CASSQDSGKQTQYF; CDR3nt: TGTGCCAGCAGCCAAGATTCCGGGAAACAGACCCAGTACTTC
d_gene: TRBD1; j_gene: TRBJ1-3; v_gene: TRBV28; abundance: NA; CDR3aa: CASTLDRAGNTIYF; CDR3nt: TGTGCCAGCACCTTGGACAGGGCTGGAAACACCATATATTTT
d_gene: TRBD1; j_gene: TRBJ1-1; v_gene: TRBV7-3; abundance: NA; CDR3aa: CASSLEGGTGEAFF; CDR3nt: TGTGCCAGCAGCTTAGAGGGGGGGACAGGTGAAGCTTTCTTT
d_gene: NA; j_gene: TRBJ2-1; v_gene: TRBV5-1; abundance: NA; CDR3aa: CASSLAFASNNNEQFF; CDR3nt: TGCGCCAGCAGCTTGGCCTTTGCGAGCAATAACAATGAGCAGTTCTTC
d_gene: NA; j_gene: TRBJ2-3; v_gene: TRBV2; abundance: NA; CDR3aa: CASSPTSTDTQYF; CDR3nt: TGTGCCAGCAGTCCGACTAGCACAGATACGCAGTATTTT
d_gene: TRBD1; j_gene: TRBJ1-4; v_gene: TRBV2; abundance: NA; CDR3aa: CASRDRGPEKLFF; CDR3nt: TGTGCCAGCAGGGACAGGGGGCCGGAAAAACTGTTTTTT
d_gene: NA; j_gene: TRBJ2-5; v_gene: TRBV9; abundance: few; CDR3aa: CASSPNRAQETQYF; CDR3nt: TGTGCCAGCAGCCCCAACAGGGCCCAAGAGACCCAGTACTTC
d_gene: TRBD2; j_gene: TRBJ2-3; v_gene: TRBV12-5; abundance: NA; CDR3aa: CASGVGTSVTDTQYF; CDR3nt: TGTGCTAGTGGTGTCGGGACTAGCGTTACAGATACGCAGTATTTT
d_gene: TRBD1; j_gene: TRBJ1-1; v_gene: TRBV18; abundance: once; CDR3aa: CASSPPSGTGGTEAFF; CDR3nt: TGTGCCAGCTCACCACCGTCCGGGACAGGGGGCACTGAAGCTTTCTTT
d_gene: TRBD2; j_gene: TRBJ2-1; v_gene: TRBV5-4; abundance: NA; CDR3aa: CASSPTSGRAFYNEQFF; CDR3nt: TGTGCCAGCAGCCCCACTAGCGGGAGGGCGTTTTACAATGAGCAGTTCTTC
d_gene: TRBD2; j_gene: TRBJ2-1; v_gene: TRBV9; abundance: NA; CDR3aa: CASSVAPAGGPRDNEQFF; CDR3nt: TGTGCCAGCAGCGTAGCTCCAGCGGGAGGGCCCAGGGACAATGAGCAGTTCTTC
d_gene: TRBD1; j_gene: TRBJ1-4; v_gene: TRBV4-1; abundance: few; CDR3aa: CASSPGTGVAEKLFF; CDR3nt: TGCGCCAGCAGCCCCGGGACAGGGGTGGCTGAAAAACTGTTTTTT
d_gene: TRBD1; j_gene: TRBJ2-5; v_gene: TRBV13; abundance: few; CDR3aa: CASKLQGAGEETQYF; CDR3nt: TGTGCCAGCAAGTTACAGGGGGCAGGAGAAGAGACCCAGTACTTC
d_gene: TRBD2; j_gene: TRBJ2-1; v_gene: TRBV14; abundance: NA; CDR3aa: CASSQLSGRGDNEQFF; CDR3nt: TGTGCCAGCAGCCAACTTAGCGGGAGGGGTGACAATGAGCAGTTCTTC
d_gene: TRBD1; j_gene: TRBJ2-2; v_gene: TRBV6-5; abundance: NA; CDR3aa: CASTPDRERPGELFF; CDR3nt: TGTGCCAGCACCCCCGACAGGGAACGTCCCGGGGAGCTGTTTTTT
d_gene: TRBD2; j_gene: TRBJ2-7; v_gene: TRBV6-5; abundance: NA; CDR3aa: CASSLIAGGPKEQYF; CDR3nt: TGTGCCAGCAGTTTGATAGCGGGAGGGCCGAAAGAGCAGTACTTC
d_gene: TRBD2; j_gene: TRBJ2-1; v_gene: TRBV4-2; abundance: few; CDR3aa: CASSQVTSGGNEQFF; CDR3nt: TGTGCCAGCAGCCAAGTCACTAGCGGGGGTAATGAGCAGTTCTTC
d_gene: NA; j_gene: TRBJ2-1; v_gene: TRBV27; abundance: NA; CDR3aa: CASKRYDNEQFF; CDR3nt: TGTGCCAGCAAGAGATACGACAATGAGCAGTTCTTC
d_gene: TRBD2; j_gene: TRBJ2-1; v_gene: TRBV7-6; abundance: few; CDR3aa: CASSSLASGRRDEQFF; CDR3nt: TGTGCCAGCAGCTCGCTTGCTAGCGGGAGAAGAGATGAGCAGTTCTTC
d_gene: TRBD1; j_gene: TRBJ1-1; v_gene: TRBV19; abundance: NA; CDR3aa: CASRRDRGGTEAFF; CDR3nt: TGTGCCAGTAGGAGGGACAGGGGGGGCACTGAAGCTTTCTTT